The text below deals with one T cell receptor beta chain. Its antigen is currently unknown. Trimming at V came to 6 bases and at J to 10 bases, leaving 12 bases not matched to a gene. CDR1 is MNHNS, CDR2 SASEGT, per germline. The CDR3 contains 16 residues. Next came a second PCR, run for roughly 6 to 11 cycles, which used a sample-barcoded 5' primer along with a J-beta primer mix. One entry per CDR3 protein results from TCRdb running MiXCR on the 5' RACE reads. The sample carries 1.4 million or so distinct CDR3 sequences, less than 45% recorded once. This sample was taken from a study of blood T cells in healthy people across ages. General study findings and limits: No conclusive comparison of naive versus antigen-experienced cells was possible with unsorted PBMCs. Comparison with aged donors showed that long-lived donors had more naive CD4+ cells and higher diversity.

The donors, aged about 6 to 90, were healthy Caucasians from Russia. RNA extraction gave at least 5.5 micrograms of total RNA per sample. The sample was blood. This chain uses TRBV6-1 with TRBJ2-1; the match to TRBD2 covers 13 bases. This TCR came from a woman aged 18-29 years in good health. The CDR3 nucleotides read TGTGCCAGCAGCATTGGACTAGCGGGAGATGTCTACGAGCAGTTCTTC. Translated: CASSIGLAGDVYEQFF.